Sequencing of this T cell receptor (beta chain) was carried out in a study of T cells after posttransplantation cyclophosphamide. Germline values: CDR1 LNHDA, CDR2 SQIVND (reference sequence). Losses at the gene ends were 3 bases for V and 5 bases for J; bases not matched to a gene: 8. This CDR3 has 16 amino acids. Study observations and caveats: TRB overlap between skin or GI tissue T cells and blood was limited.

Notes on this clone: What it recognizes is unknown.

Repertoires were generated with immunoSEQ multiplex PCR, while TCRdb's copy carries only in-frame clones and drops some. The repertoire holds some 5,700 clones, with 98% as singletons. V is TRBV19 and J is TRBJ2-7; the match to TRBD2 covers 12 bases. The receptor was isolated from a man aged 35-49 years in good health, CMV-negative, and a related stem cell transplant donor. Sample: memory CD4+ T cells sorted from PBMCs. The CDR3, as DNA: TGTGCCAGTAGTATCGGGCTAGCGGGAGGGATTGACGAGCAGTACTTC. The encoded protein is CASSIGLAGGIDEQYF.